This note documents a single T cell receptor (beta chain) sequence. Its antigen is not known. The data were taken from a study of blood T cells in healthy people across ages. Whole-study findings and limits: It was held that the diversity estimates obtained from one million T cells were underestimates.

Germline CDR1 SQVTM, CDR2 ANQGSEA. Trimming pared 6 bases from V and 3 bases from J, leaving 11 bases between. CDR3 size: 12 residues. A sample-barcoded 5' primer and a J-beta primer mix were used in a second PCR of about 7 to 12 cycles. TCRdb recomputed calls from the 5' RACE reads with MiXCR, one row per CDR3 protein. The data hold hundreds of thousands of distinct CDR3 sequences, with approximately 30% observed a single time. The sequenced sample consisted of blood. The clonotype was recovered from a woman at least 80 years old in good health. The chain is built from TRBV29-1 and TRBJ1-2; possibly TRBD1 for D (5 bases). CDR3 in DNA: TGCAGCGTCCCACAGGTCCACTATGGCTACACCTTC. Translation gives CSVPQVHYGYTF.